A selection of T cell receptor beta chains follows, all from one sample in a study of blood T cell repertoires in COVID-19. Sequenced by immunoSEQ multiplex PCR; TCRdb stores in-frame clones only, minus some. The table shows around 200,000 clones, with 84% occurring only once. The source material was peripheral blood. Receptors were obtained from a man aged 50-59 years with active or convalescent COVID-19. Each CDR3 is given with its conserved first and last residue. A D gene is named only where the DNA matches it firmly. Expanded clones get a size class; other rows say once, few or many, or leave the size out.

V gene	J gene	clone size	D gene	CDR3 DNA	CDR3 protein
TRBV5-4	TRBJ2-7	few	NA	TGTGCCAGCAGCTTGGACAGAACCTACGAGCAGTACTTC	CASSLDRTYEQYF
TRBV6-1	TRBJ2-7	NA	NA	TGTGCCAGCAGTGAAGACAGGGCCTCCTACGAGCAGTACTTC	CASSEDRASYEQYF
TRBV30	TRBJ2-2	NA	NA	TGTGCCTGGAGTAAGGGGAAGGGTAACACCGGGGAGCTGTTTTTT	CAWSKGKGNTGELFF
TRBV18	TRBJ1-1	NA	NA	TGTGCCAGCTCACCACTTGGCAGGGGCACTGAAGCTTTCTTT	CASSPLGRGTEAFF
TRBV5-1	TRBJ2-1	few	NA	TGCGCCAGCAGCTACGGGGACTCCTACAATGAGCAGTTCTTC	CASSYGDSYNEQFF
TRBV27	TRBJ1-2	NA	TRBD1	TGTGCCAGCAGTTTATCTATTGACAGGGCGGCCTATGGCTACACCTTC	CASSLSIDRAAYGYTF
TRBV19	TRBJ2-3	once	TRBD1	TGTGCCAGTAGTACCGGGACAGGGGGCCTCATAGACCGCACAGATACGCAGTATTTT	CASSTGTGGLIDRTDTQYF
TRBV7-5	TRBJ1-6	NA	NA	TGTGTCAGAAGCTTATGGGCCCAGGCCCACAGCTCCTATAATTCACCCCTCCACTTT	CVRSLWAQAHSSYNSPLHF
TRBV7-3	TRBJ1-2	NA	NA	TGTGCCAGCAGCTTATTTGGAGGGAATGAGGATGGCTACACCTTC	CASSLFGGNEDGYTF
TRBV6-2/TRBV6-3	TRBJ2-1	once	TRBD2	TGTGCCAGCAGTTACTCGACCAGCGGGGGAAACTCCTACAATGAGCAGTTCTTC	CASSYSTSGGNSYNEQFF